This is a list of T cell receptor beta chains from one sample in a study of cytomegalovirus exposure and HLA in healthy donors. Produced via immunoSEQ multiplex PCR; TCRdb's table is partial and in-frame only. This sample has approximately 140,000 clones, with about 74% found just once. The sequenced sample consisted of PBMCs. These receptors originate from a woman aged 55-75 years in good health and CMV-seronegative. The CDR3 runs from the conserved cysteine through the conserved F or W. The D gene is left open where the match is weak. Clone size is shown for a subset of rows, as once, few, many or a class of expanded clone.

V gene: TRBV28; D gene: .; clone size: .; CDR3 length: 14; J gene: TRBJ1-3; CDR3 protein: CASHRQLSGNTIYF; CDR3 DNA: TGTGCCAGCCACCGACAGCTCTCTGGAAACACCATATATTTT
V gene: TRBV7-2; D gene: TRBD1; clone size: .; CDR3 length: 15; J gene: TRBJ1-6; CDR3 protein: CASRLNGQVGSPLHF; CDR3 DNA: TGTGCCAGCAGGCTAAACGGACAGGTTGGCTCACCCCTCCACTTT
V gene: TRBV28; D gene: .; clone size: .; CDR3 length: 14; J gene: TRBJ2-1; CDR3 protein: CASREQTGDNEQFF; CDR3 DNA: TGTGCCAGCAGAGAACAGACGGGAGACAATGAGCAGTTCTTC
V gene: TRBV5-1; D gene: .; clone size: .; CDR3 length: 13; J gene: TRBJ1-2; CDR3 protein: CASSLDGSGGYTF; CDR3 DNA: TGCGCCAGCAGCTTGGACGGCTCCGGGGGCTACACCTTC
V gene: TRBV19; D gene: .; clone size: .; CDR3 length: 14; J gene: TRBJ1-1; CDR3 protein: CASSIDNMNTEAFF; CDR3 DNA: TGTGCCAGTAGTATAGACAACATGAACACTGAAGCTTTCTTT
V gene: TRBV6-1; D gene: .; clone size: .; CDR3 length: 16; J gene: TRBJ1-5; CDR3 protein: CASSEPTAASNQPQHF; CDR3 DNA: TGTGCCAGCAGTGAACCCACAGCGGCTAGCAATCAGCCCCAGCATTTT
V gene: TRBV10-3; D gene: .; clone size: .; CDR3 length: 15; J gene: TRBJ2-7; CDR3 protein: CAITAGGQSTYEQYF; CDR3 DNA: TGTGCCATCACTGCCGGGGGGCAAAGTACCTACGAGCAGTACTTC
V gene: TRBV9; D gene: .; clone size: .; CDR3 length: 16; J gene: TRBJ1-2; CDR3 protein: CASSVSVSKRKGGYTF; CDR3 DNA: TGTGCCAGCAGCGTTAGTGTCTCAAAAAGAAAGGGGGGCTACACCTTC
V gene: TRBV5-1; D gene: TRBD1; clone size: .; CDR3 length: 14; J gene: TRBJ1-4; CDR3 protein: CASSDRGTNEKLFF; CDR3 DNA: TGCGCCAGCAGTGACAGGGGAACTAATGAAAAACTGTTTTTT
V gene: TRBV5-1; D gene: TRBD1; clone size: .; CDR3 length: 15; J gene: TRBJ2-3; CDR3 protein: CASSLAGTATDTQYF; CDR3 DNA: TGCGCCAGCAGCTTAGCCGGGACAGCCACAGATACGCAGTATTTT
V gene: TRBV29-1; D gene: .; clone size: once; CDR3 length: 11; J gene: TRBJ2-7; CDR3 protein: CSVGRSYEQYF; CDR3 DNA: TGCAGCGTTGGTCGTTCCTACGAGCAGTACTTC
V gene: TRBV14; D gene: .; clone size: .; CDR3 length: 13; J gene: TRBJ1-6; CDR3 protein: CASKPNLNSPLHF; CDR3 DNA: TGTGCCAGCAAGCCCAATCTTAATTCACCCCTCCACTTT
V gene: TRBV4-1; D gene: TRBD1; clone size: .; CDR3 length: 17; J gene: TRBJ2-5; CDR3 protein: CASSRAGAGGGSETQYF; CDR3 DNA: TGCGCCAGCAGCCGCGCAGGTGCAGGGGGCGGGTCGGAGACCCAGTACTTC
V gene: TRBV9; D gene: TRBD2; clone size: few; CDR3 length: 14; J gene: TRBJ2-3; CDR3 protein: CASNRGEPTDTQYF; CDR3 DNA: TGTGCCAGCAACCGGGGGGAGCCCACAGATACGCAGTATTTT
V gene: TRBV28; D gene: TRBD1; clone size: once; CDR3 length: 13; J gene: TRBJ2-7; CDR3 protein: CASSGDSTYEQYF; CDR3 DNA: TGTGCCAGCAGTGGGGACAGTACCTACGAGCAGTACTTC
V gene: TRBV9; D gene: TRBD1; clone size: .; CDR3 length: 16; J gene: TRBJ1-3; CDR3 protein: CASSVAGGDSGNTIYF; CDR3 DNA: TGTGCCAGCAGCGTAGCAGGGGGCGACTCTGGAAACACCATATATTTT
V gene: TRBV28; D gene: .; clone size: few; CDR3 length: 11; J gene: TRBJ1-3; CDR3 protein: CASRRGNTIYF; CDR3 DNA: TGTGCCAGCAGGAGGGGAAACACCATATATTTT
V gene: TRBV29-1; D gene: .; clone size: .; CDR3 length: 13; J gene: TRBJ2-4; CDR3 protein: CSVLEGAKNIQYF; CDR3 DNA: TGCAGCGTTCTGGAGGGGGCCAAAAACATTCAGTACTTC
V gene: TRBV28; D gene: .; clone size: .; CDR3 length: 15; J gene: TRBJ2-5; CDR3 protein: CASRNYPAEAETQYF; CDR3 DNA: TGTGCCAGCAGAAATTACCCCGCTGAAGCGGAGACCCAGTACTTC
V gene: TRBV5-4; D gene: TRBD1; clone size: .; CDR3 length: 15; J gene: TRBJ1-1; CDR3 protein: CASSLAGQVNTEAFF; CDR3 DNA: TGTGCCAGCAGCTTGGCGGGACAGGTGAACACTGAAGCTTTCTTT
V gene: TRBV19; D gene: TRBD1; clone size: .; CDR3 length: 15; J gene: TRBJ2-1; CDR3 protein: CASSPPGTGPGEQFF; CDR3 DNA: TGTGCCAGTAGTCCCCCGGGGACAGGGCCGGGTGAGCAGTTCTTC
V gene: TRBV5-1; D gene: .; clone size: .; CDR3 length: 13; J gene: TRBJ2-7; CDR3 protein: CASSFGSPYEQYF; CDR3 DNA: TGCGCCAGCAGCTTCGGGTCCCCCTACGAGCAGTACTTC
V gene: TRBV4-1; D gene: .; clone size: .; CDR3 length: 15; J gene: TRBJ1-1; CDR3 protein: CASSQRLGGDTEAFF; CDR3 DNA: TGCGCCAGCAGCCAAAGGCTCGGGGGGGACACTGAAGCTTTCTTT
V gene: TRBV27; D gene: .; clone size: few; CDR3 length: 16; J gene: TRBJ1-6; CDR3 protein: CASSATVLAYNSPLHF; CDR3 DNA: TGTGCCAGCAGTGCGACAGTACTCGCCTATAATTCACCCCTCCACTTT
V gene: TRBV28; D gene: TRBD1; clone size: few; CDR3 length: 15; J gene: TRBJ2-7; CDR3 protein: CASSPFRQGAREQYF; CDR3 DNA: TGTGCCAGCAGCCCGTTTCGACAGGGGGCCCGGGAGCAGTACTTC
V gene: TRBV15; D gene: .; clone size: few; CDR3 length: 15; J gene: TRBJ1-4; CDR3 protein: CATSRDLGGNEKLFF; CDR3 DNA: TGTGCCACCAGCAGAGATCTAGGGGGAAACGAAAAACTGTTTTTT
V gene: TRBV10-2; D gene: .; clone size: few; CDR3 length: 15; J gene: TRBJ2-1; CDR3 protein: CASSEGGGFYNEQFF; CDR3 DNA: TGCGCCAGCAGTGAGGGGGGGGGCTTCTACAATGAGCAGTTCTTC
V gene: TRBV2; D gene: .; clone size: .; CDR3 length: 15; J gene: TRBJ2-1; CDR3 protein: CASRDGRGSYNEQFF; CDR3 DNA: TGTGCCAGCAGAGACGGACGAGGGTCCTACAATGAGCAGTTCTTC
V gene: TRBV9; D gene: .; clone size: .; CDR3 length: 14; J gene: TRBJ1-2; CDR3 protein: CASSVGLPVLGYTF; CDR3 DNA: TGTGCCAGCAGCGTCGGACTGCCCGTCTTGGGCTACACCTTC
V gene: TRBV6-1; D gene: TRBD1; clone size: .; CDR3 length: 14; J gene: TRBJ1-1; CDR3 protein: CASSARQGGTEAFF; CDR3 DNA: TGTGCCAGCAGTGCAAGACAGGGCGGCACTGAAGCTTTCTTT
V gene: TRBV28; D gene: TRBD2; clone size: .; CDR3 length: 14; J gene: TRBJ2-2; CDR3 protein: CATQRGGGTGELFF; CDR3 DNA: TGTGCCACGCAACGGGGGGGCGGCACCGGGGAGCTGTTTTTT
V gene: TRBV19; D gene: .; clone size: .; CDR3 length: 15; J gene: TRBJ1-6; CDR3 protein: CASSSGPAGYSPLHF; CDR3 DNA: TGTGCCAGTAGTTCCGGGCCAGCGGGATATTCACCCCTCCACTTT
V gene: TRBV18; D gene: .; clone size: .; CDR3 length: 13; J gene: TRBJ1-4; CDR3 protein: CASSRGGSEKLFF; CDR3 DNA: TGTGCCAGCTCACGGGGGGGTTCGGAAAAACTGTTTTTT
V gene: TRBV7-9; D gene: TRBD1; clone size: .; CDR3 length: 15; J gene: TRBJ2-1; CDR3 protein: CASSLVYTGADEQFF; CDR3 DNA: TGTGCCAGCAGCTTAGTATACACAGGGGCAGATGAGCAGTTCTTC
V gene: TRBV5-6; D gene: TRBD1; clone size: .; CDR3 length: 14; J gene: TRBJ1-5; CDR3 protein: CASSLRQGAQPQHF; CDR3 DNA: TGTGCCAGCAGCTTGAGGCAGGGGGCACAGCCCCAGCATTTT
V gene: TRBV11-3; D gene: TRBD2; clone size: few; CDR3 length: 16; J gene: TRBJ2-1; CDR3 protein: CASSPGTSGSQNEQFF; CDR3 DNA: TGTGCCAGCAGCCCCGGGACTAGCGGGAGTCAAAATGAGCAGTTCTTC
V gene: TRBV5-4; D gene: TRBD1; clone size: few; CDR3 length: 12; J gene: TRBJ1-2; CDR3 protein: CASSRDSYGYTF; CDR3 DNA: TGTGCCAGCAGTCGGGACAGCTATGGCTACACCTTC
V gene: TRBV5-8; D gene: TRBD1; clone size: .; CDR3 length: 15; J gene: TRBJ1-1; CDR3 protein: CASSPVGTANTEAFF; CDR3 DNA: TGTGCCAGCAGCCCAGTCGGGACAGCGAACACTGAAGCTTTCTTT
V gene: TRBV18; D gene: .; clone size: .; CDR3 length: 11; J gene: TRBJ2-5; CDR3 protein: CASSREETQYF; CDR3 DNA: TGTGCCAGCTCGAGGGAAGAGACCCAGTACTTC
V gene: TRBV9; D gene: .; clone size: .; CDR3 length: 15; J gene: TRBJ1-6; CDR3 protein: CASSAMDGGGSPLHF; CDR3 DNA: TGTGCCAGCAGCGCCATGGATGGGGGAGGTTCACCCCTCCACTTT
V gene: TRBV5-1; D gene: TRBD1; clone size: once; CDR3 length: 14; J gene: TRBJ2-1; CDR3 protein: CASSLGQGAHEQFF; CDR3 DNA: TGCGCCAGCAGCTTAGGACAGGGGGCCCATGAGCAGTTCTTC
V gene: TRBV5-1; D gene: .; clone size: few; CDR3 length: 14; J gene: TRBJ1-2; CDR3 protein: CASSLTGPNYGYTF; CDR3 DNA: TGCGCCAGCAGCTTAACAGGCCCTAACTATGGCTACACCTTC